The clone carrying this TCR beta chain showed up many times. This record comes from a study of Graves' ophthalmopathy and Graves' hyperthyroidism. As for the study in general: Before any treatment, peripheral blood was taken at the initial diagnosis.

RNA transcripts provided the template for amplifying TCR beta CDR3 regions. RT-PCR with HTBI primers came first, then second-round multiplex PCR. MiXCR, applied by TCRdb to the multiplex PCR reads, yields one record per CDR3 protein. The data contain 360,000 or so distinct CDR3 sequences, 18% of them singletons. The CDR3 covers 15 residues. Germline V gene data show CDR1 as DFQATT and CDR2 as SNEGSKA (reference sequence). V gave up 0 bases and J gave up 7 bases, with 15 bases separating them. The study excluded patients with other autoimmune diseases, uncontrolled infections, pregnancy or lactation. Fresh peripheral blood (over 9.5 ml) yielded the PBMCs.

The chain employs TRBV20-1 and TRBJ1-4; D remains ambiguous. The clonotype comes from a young woman with Graves' ophthalmopathy. The sequenced sample consisted of peripheral blood. This CDR3 reads CSARDLSNAAEKLFF. CDR3 bases: TGCAGTGCTAGAGATCTCAGTAACGCAGCTGAAAAACTGTTTTTT.